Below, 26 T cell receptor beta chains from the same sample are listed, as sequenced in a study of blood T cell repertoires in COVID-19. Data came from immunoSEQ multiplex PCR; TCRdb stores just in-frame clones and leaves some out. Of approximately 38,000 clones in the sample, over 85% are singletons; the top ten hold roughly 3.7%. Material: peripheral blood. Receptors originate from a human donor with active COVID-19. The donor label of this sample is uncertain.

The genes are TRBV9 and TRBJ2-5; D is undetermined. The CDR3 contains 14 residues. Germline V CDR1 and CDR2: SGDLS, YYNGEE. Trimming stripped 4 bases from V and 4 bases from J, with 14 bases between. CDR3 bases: TGTGCCAGCAGCCACGACCGGAGCCGAGAGACCCAGTACTTC. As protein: CASSHDRSRETQYF. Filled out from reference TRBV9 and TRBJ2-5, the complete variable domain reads DSGVTQTPKHLITATGQRVTLRCSPRSGDLSVYWYQQSLDQGLQFLIQYYNGEERAKGNILERFSAQQFPDLHSELNLSSLELGDSALYFCASSHDRSRETQYFGPGTRLLVL.

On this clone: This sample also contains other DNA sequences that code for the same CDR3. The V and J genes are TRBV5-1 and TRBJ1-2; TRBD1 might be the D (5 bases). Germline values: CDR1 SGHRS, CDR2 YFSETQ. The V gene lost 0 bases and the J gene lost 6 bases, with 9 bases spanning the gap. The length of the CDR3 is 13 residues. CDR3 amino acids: CASSLGRGDGYTF. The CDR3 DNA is TGCGCCAGCAGCTTGGGTAGGGGCGATGGCTACACCTTC.

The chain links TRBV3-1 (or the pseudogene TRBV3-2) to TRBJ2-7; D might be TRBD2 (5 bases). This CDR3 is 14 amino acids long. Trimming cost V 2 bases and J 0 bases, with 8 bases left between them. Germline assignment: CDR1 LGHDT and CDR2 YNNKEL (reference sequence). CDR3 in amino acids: CASSQPAGSYEQYF. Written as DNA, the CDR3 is TGTGCCAGCAGCCAACCCGCGGGCTCCTACGAGCAGTACTTC.

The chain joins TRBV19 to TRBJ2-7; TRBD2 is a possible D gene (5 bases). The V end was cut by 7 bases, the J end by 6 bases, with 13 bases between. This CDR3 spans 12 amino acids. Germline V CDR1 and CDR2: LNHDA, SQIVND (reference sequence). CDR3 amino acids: CASISASFEQYF. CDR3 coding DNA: TGTGCCAGTATATCGGCTAGCTTCGAGCAGTACTTC.

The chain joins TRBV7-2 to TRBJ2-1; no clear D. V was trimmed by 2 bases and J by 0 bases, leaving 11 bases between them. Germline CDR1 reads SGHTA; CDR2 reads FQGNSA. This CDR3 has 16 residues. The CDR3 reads CASSLRPYSSYNEQFF. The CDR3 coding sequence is TGTGCCAGCAGCTTAAGGCCCTACAGCTCCTACAATGAGCAGTTCTTC. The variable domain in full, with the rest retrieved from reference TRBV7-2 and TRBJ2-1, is GAGVSQSPSNKVTEKGKDVELRCDPISGHTALYWYRQSLGQGLEFLIYFQGNSAPDKSGLPSDRFSAERTGGSVSTLTIQRTQQEDSAVYLCASSLRPYSSYNEQFFGPGTRLTVL.

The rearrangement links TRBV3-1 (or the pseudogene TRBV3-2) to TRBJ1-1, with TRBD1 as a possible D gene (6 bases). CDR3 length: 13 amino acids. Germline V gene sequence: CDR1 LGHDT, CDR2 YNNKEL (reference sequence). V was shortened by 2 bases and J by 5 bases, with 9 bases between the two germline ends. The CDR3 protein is CASSQIQGTEAFF. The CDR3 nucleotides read TGTGCCAGCAGCCAAATACAGGGAACTGAAGCTTTCTTT.

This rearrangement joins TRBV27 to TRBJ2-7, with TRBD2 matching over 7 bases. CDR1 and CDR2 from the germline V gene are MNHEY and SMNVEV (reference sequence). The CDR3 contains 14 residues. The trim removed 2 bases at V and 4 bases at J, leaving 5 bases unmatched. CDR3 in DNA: TGTGCCAGCAGTTTAGGGACGCGGGGGTACGAGCAGTACTTC. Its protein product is CASSLGTRGYEQYF.

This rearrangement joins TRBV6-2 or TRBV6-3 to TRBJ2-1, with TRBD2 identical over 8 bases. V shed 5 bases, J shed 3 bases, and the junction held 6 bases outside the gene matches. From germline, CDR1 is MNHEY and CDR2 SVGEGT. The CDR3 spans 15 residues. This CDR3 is CASSRGTRNYNEQFF. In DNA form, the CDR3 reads TGTGCCAGCAGTAGGGGGACTAGGAACTACAATGAGCAGTTCTTC.

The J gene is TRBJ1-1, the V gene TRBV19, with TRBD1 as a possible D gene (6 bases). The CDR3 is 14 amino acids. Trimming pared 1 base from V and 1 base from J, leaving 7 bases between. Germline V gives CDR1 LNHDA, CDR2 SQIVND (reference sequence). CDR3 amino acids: CASSIGQENTEAFF. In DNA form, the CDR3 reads TGTGCCAGTAGTATAGGACAGGAGAACACTGAAGCTTTCTTT.

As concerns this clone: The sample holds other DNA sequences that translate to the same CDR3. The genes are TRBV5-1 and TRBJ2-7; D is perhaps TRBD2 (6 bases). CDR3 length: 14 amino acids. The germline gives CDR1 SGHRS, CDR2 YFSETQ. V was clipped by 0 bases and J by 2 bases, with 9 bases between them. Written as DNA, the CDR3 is TGCGCCAGCAGCTTGGCGGGGGTGGCCTACGAGCAGTACTTC. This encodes CASSLAGVAYEQYF.

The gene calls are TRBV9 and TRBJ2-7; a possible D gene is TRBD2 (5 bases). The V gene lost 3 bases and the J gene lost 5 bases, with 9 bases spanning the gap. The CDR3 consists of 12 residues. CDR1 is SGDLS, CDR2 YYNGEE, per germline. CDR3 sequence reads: CASSAGSHEQYF. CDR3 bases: TGTGCCAGCAGCGCGGGGAGTCACGAGCAGTACTTC.

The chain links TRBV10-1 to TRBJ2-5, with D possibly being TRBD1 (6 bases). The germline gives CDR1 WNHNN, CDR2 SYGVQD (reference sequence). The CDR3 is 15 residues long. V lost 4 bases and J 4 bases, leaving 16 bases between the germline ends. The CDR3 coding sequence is TGCGCCAGCAGTGCAACCACAGGGTCTGGAGAGACCCAGTACTTC. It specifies CASSATTGSGETQYF.

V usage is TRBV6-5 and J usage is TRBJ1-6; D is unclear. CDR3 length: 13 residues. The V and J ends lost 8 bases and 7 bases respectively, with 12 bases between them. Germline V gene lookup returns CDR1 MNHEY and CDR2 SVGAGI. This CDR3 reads CASGPVLNSPLHF. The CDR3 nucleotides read TGTGCCAGCGGTCCGGTTCTGAATTCACCCCTCCACTTT.

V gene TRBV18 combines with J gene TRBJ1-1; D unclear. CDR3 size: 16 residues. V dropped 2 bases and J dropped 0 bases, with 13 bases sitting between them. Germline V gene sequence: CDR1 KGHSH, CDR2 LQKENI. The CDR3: CASSPLGEAMNTEAFF. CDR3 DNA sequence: TGTGCCAGCTCACCATTGGGTGAAGCGATGAACACTGAAGCTTTCTTT.

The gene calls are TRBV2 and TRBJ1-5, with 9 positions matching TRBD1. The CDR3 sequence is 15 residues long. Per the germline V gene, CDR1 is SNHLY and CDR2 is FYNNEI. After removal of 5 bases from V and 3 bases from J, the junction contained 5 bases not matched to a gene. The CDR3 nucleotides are TGTGCCAGCAGTTTCGGACAGGGGCCCAATCAGCCCCAGCATTTT. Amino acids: CASSFGQGPNQPQHF.

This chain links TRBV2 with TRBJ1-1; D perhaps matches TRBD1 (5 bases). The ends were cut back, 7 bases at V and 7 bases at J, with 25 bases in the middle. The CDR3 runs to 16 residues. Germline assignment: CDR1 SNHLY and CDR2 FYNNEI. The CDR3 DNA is TGTGCCAGCACCGTGAACCAATGGGCAGGGACTGATGAAGCTTTCTTT. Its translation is CASTVNQWAGTDEAFF.

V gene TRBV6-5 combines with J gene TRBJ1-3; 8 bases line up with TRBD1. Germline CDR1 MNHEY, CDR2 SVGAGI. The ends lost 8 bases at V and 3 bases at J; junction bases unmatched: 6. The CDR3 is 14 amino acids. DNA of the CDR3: TGTGCCAGCTCGACAGGGGTGTTTGGAAACACCATATATTTT. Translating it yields CASSTGVFGNTIYF.

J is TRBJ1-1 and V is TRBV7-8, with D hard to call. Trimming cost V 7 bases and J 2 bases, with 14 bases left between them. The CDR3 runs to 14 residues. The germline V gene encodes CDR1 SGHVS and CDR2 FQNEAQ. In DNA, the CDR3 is TGTGCCAGCATACCTACGAGGGCCAACACTGAAGCTTTCTTT. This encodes CASIPTRANTEAFF.

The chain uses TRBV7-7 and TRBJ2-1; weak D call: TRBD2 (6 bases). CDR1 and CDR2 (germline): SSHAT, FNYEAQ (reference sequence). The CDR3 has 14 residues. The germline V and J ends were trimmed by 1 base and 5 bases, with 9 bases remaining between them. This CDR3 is CASSLVGGDNEQFF. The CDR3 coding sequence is TGTGCCAGCAGCTTAGTCGGAGGGGACAATGAGCAGTTCTTC.

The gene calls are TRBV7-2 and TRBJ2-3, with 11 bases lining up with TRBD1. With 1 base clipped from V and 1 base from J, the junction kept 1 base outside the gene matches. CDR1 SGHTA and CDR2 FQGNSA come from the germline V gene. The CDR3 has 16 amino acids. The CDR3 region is CASSLGDRGGTDTQYF. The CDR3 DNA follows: TGTGCCAGCAGCTTAGGGGACAGGGGGGGCACAGATACGCAGTATTTT. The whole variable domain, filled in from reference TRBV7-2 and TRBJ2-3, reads GAGVSQSPSNKVTEKGKDVELRCDPISGHTALYWYRQSLGQGLEFLIYFQGNSAPDKSGLPSDRFSAERTGGSVSTLTIQRTQQEDSAVYLCASSLGDRGGTDTQYFGPGTRLTVL.

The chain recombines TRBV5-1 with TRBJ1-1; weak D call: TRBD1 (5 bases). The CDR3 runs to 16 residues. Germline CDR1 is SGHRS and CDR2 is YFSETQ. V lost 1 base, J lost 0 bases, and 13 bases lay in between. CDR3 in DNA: TGCGCCAGCAGCTTGAGGCAGGGAGGGATGAACACTGAAGCTTTCTTT. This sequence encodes CASSLRQGGMNTEAFF. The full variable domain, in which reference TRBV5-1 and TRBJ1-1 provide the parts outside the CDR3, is KAGVTQTPRYLIKTRGQQVTLSCSPISGHRSVSWYQQTPGQGLQFLFEYFSETQRNKGNFPGRFSGRQFSNSRSEMNVSTLELGDSALYLCASSLRQGGMNTEAFFGQGTRLTVV.

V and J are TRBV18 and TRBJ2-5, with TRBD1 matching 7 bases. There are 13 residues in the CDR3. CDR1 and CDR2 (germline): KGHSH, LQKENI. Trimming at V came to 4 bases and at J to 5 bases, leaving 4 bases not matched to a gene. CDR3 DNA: TGTGCCAGCTCACAGACAGGGTTGGAGACCCAGTACTTC. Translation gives CASSQTGLETQYF.

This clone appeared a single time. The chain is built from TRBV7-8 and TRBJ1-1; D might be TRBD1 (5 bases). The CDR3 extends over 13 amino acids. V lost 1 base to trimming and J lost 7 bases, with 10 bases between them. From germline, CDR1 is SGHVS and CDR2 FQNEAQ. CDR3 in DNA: TGTGCCAGCAGCTTAGGGCAGGGCAATGAAGCTTTCTTT. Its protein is CASSLGQGNEAFF.

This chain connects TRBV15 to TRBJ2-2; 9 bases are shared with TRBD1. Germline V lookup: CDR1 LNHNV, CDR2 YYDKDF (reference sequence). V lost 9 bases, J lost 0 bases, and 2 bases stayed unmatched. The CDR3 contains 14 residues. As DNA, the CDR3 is TGTGCCACAAGACAGGGGGCGAACACCGGGGAGCTGTTTTTT. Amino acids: CATRQGANTGELFF.

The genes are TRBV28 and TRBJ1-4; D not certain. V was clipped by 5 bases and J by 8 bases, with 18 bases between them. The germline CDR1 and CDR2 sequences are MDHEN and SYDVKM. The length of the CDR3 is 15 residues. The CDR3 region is CASSAPGSGGEKLFF. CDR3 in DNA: TGTGCCAGCAGTGCCCCGGGTTCAGGAGGGGAAAAACTGTTTTTT.

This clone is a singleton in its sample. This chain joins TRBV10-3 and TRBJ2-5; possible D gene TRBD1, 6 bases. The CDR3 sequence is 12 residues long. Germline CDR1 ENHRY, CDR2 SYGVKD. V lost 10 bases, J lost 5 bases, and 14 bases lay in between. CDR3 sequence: CATKGGMETQYF. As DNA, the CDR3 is TGTGCCACCAAAGGGGGAATGGAGACCCAGTACTTC.